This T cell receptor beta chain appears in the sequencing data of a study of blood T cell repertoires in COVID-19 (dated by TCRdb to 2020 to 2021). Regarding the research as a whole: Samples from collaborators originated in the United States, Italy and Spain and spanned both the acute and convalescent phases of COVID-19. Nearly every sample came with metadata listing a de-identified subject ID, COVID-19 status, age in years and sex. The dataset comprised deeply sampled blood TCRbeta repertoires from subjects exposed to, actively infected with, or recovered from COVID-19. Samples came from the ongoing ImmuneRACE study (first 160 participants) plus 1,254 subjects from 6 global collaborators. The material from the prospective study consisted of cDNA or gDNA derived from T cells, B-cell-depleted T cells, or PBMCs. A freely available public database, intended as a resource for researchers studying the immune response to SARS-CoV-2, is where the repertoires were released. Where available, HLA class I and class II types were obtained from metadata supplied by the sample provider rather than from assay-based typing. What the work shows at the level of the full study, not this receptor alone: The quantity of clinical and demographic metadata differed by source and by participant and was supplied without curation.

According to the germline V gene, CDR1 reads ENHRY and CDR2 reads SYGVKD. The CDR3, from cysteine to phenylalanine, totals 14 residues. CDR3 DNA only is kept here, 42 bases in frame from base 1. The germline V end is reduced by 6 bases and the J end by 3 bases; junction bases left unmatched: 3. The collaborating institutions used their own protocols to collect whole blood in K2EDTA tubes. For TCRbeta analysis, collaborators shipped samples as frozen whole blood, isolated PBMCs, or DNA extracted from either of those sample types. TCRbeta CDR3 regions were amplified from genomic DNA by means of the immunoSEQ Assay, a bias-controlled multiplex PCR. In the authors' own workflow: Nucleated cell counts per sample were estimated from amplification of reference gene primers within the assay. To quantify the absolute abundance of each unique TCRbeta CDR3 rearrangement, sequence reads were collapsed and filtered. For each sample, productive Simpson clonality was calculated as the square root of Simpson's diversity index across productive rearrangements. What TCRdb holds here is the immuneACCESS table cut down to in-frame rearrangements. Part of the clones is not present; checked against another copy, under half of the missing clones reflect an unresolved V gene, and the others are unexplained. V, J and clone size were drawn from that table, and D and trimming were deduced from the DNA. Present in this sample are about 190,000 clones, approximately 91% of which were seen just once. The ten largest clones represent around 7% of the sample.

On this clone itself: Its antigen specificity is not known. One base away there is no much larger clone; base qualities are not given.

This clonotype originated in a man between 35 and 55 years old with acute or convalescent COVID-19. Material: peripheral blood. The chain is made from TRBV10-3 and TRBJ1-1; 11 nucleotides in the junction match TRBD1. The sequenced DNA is TGTGCCATCAGCGGGACAGGGGGGGACACTGAAGCTTTCTTT. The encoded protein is CAISGTGGDTEAFF.